Listed below are T cell receptor beta chains from one sample, sequenced in a study of shared clonotypes between healthy human individuals. Libraries were prepared by immunoSEQ multiplex PCR; TCRdb keeps only in-frame clonotypes and omits some of them. The sample shows a few million clones, more than 90% of them seen only once. Source material: naive CD4+ T cells sorted from blood. Every receptor here comes from a man aged 18 to 30 in good health. CDR3s include the opening cysteine and the closing phenylalanine or tryptophan. The D gene is left open where the match is weak. The size entry is marked missing in some rows and otherwise reads once, few, many or a size class.

V: TRBV19
J: TRBJ2-5
size: .
D: .
CDR3: CASSPGGELRPQETQYF
DNA: TGTGCCAGTAGTCCAGGCGGTGAATTGCGGCCTCAAGAGACCCAGTACTTC

V: TRBV5-1
J: TRBJ1-1
size: .
D: .
CDR3: CASSLAPGAGTEAFF
DNA: TGCGCCAGCAGCTTGGCCCCGGGGGCGGGCACTGAAGCTTTCTTT

V: TRBV5-1
J: TRBJ2-3
size: .
D: TRBD1
CDR3: CASSLRGSLGQPGDTQYF
DNA: TGCGCCAGCAGCTTAAGGGGGTCCCTGGGACAGCCTGGGGATACGCAGTATTTT

V: TRBV7-2
J: TRBJ2-7
size: .
D: .
CDR3: CASSLERQPSYEQYF
DNA: TGTGCCAGCAGCTTAGAGCGACAACCCTCCTACGAGCAGTACTTC

V: TRBV2
J: TRBJ2-1
size: .
D: TRBD2
CDR3: CASSEGGLGSEQFF
DNA: TGTGCCAGCAGTGAGGGGGGGTTGGGAAGTGAGCAGTTCTTC

V: TRBV9
J: TRBJ2-7
size: .
D: .
CDR3: CASSVGPGEIPYEQYF
DNA: TGTGCCAGCAGCGTAGGTCCAGGCGAGATACCCTACGAGCAGTACTTC

V: TRBV10-3
J: TRBJ1-6
size: .
D: .
CDR3: CAISAGLGSPLHF
DNA: TGTGCCATCAGTGCAGGGCTCGGATCACCCCTCCACTTT

V: TRBV5-1
J: TRBJ1-1
size: .
D: .
CDR3: CASSLNVQGRHTEAFF
DNA: TGCGCCAGCAGCTTAAACGTACAGGGTAGGCACACTGAAGCTTTCTTT

V: TRBV11-1
J: TRBJ2-7
size: .
D: .
CDR3: CASSPRHGKTYEQYF
DNA: TGTGCCAGCAGCCCCCGGCACGGAAAGACCTACGAGCAGTACTTC

V: TRBV5-1
J: TRBJ2-5
size: .
D: TRBD1
CDR3: CASSSGTGRETQYF
DNA: TGCGCCAGCAGCTCCGGGACAGGGAGGGAGACCCAGTACTTC

V: TRBV5-1
J: TRBJ2-1
size: .
D: .
CDR3: CASSLAPTGDYNEQFF
DNA: TGCGCCAGCAGCTTGGCTCCGACAGGGGACTATAATGAGCAGTTCTTC

V: TRBV19
J: TRBJ2-7
size: .
D: TRBD2
CDR3: CASSIRAGGFGNWNEQYF
DNA: TGTGCCAGTAGTATCAGAGCGGGAGGTTTCGGAAACTGGAACGAGCAGTACTTC

V: TRBV7-3
J: TRBJ2-3
size: once
D: .
CDR3: CASSLGLAQDTQYF
DNA: TGTGCCAGCAGCTTAGGGCTAGCGCAAGATACGCAGTATTTT

V: TRBV6-1
J: TRBJ1-6
size: few
D: .
CDR3: CASSDLQNSPLHF
DNA: TGTGCCAGCAGTGACCTCCAAAATTCACCCCTCCACTTT

V: TRBV18
J: TRBJ2-5
size: .
D: TRBD1
CDR3: CASSPQGARETQYF
DNA: TGTGCCAGCTCACCACAGGGGGCGAGGGAGACCCAGTACTTC

V: TRBV18
J: TRBJ1-4
size: .
D: TRBD1
CDR3: CASSSGQGSEKLFF
DNA: TGTGCCAGCTCATCAGGACAGGGGAGCGAAAAACTGTTTTTT

V: TRBV5-6
J: TRBJ2-5
size: .
D: .
CDR3: CASSFLDTKKETQYF
DNA: TGTGCCAGCAGCTTTTTGGACACTAAAAAAGAGACCCAGTACTTC

V: TRBV27
J: TRBJ1-3
size: .
D: .
CDR3: CASSLTMAGSGNTIYF
DNA: TGTGCCAGCAGTTTAACCATGGCAGGATCTGGAAACACCATATATTTT

V: TRBV6-5
J: TRBJ2-5
size: .
D: .
CDR3: CASTRQGGETQYF
DNA: TGTGCCAGCACCAGGCAAGGGGGAGAGACCCAGTACTTC

V: TRBV28
J: TRBJ2-7
size: .
D: .
CDR3: CASSFQDSYEQYF
DNA: TGTGCCAGCAGTTTTCAGGACAGCTACGAGCAGTACTTC

V: TRBV5-6
J: TRBJ1-3
size: .
D: .
CDR3: CASTTTASSGNTIYF
DNA: TGTGCCAGCACCACGACGGCAAGCTCTGGAAACACCATATATTTT

V: TRBV6-5
J: TRBJ1-2
size: .
D: TRBD1
CDR3: CASRQGTGRHYGYTF
DNA: TGTGCCAGCAGGCAAGGGACAGGGCGTCACTATGGCTACACCTTC

V: TRBV2
J: TRBJ1-4
size: .
D: .
CDR3: CASEGRSEKLFF
DNA: TGTGCCAGCGAGGGAAGATCTGAAAAACTGTTTTTT

V: TRBV18
J: TRBJ1-1
size: .
D: .
CDR3: CASSPPLDTGSEAFF
DNA: TGTGCCAGCTCACCACCGTTGGATACGGGGTCCGAAGCTTTCTTT

V: TRBV30
J: TRBJ2-3
size: .
D: TRBD2
CDR3: CALTGTKRDTQYF
DNA: TGTGCCTTGACTGGGACTAAGCGGGATACGCAGTATTTT

V: TRBV5-1
J: TRBJ2-3
size: .
D: TRBD2
CDR3: CASSLELAADTQYF
DNA: TGCGCCAGCAGCTTGGAACTAGCGGCAGATACGCAGTATTTT

V: TRBV5-8
J: TRBJ2-3
size: .
D: .
CDR3: CASSAGEITRDTQYF
DNA: TGTGCCAGCAGCGCCGGGGAGATCACTCGGGATACGCAGTATTTT

V: TRBV7-2
J: TRBJ1-2
size: .
D: TRBD1
CDR3: CASSFGTGAYGYTF
DNA: TGTGCCAGCAGCTTCGGGACAGGGGCCTATGGCTACACCTTC

V: TRBV2
J: TRBJ2-3
size: .
D: TRBD2
CDR3: CASRNSGSAQYF
DNA: TGTGCCAGCAGAAATAGCGGGAGTGCGCAGTATTTT